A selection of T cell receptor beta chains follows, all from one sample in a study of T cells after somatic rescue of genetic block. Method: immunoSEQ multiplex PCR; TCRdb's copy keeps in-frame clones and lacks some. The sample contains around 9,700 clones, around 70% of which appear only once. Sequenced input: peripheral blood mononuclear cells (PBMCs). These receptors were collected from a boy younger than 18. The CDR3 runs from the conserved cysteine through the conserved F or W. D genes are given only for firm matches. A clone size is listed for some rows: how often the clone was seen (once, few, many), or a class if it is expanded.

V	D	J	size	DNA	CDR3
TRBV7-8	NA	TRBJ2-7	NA	TGTGCCAGTCGAAAGGGCCCAGGGCCCTCCTACGAGCAGTACTTC	CASRKGPGPSYEQYF
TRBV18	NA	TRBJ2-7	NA	TGTGCCAGCTCAGGGCGACAGGACCCCTACGAGCAGTACTTC	CASSGRQDPYEQYF
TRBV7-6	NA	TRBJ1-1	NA	TGTGCCAGCAGCCCCCCCGACAGACCGAACACTGAAGCTTTCTTT	CASSPPDRPNTEAFF
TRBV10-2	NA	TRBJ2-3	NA	TGCGCCAGCAGTGAGTCGAAAATCCATACGCAGTATTTT	CASSESKIHTQYF
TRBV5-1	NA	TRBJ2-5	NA	TGCGCCAGCAGCTTTACAGGGAGCCAAGAGACCCAGTACTTC	CASSFTGSQETQYF
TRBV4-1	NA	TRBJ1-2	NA	TGCGCCAGCAGCCAGTTTTCACCGGGACCGACCTATGGCTACACCTTC	CASSQFSPGPTYGYTF
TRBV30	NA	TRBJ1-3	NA	TGTGCCTGGAATAAGAACGGCGGAAACACCATATATTTT	CAWNKNGGNTIYF
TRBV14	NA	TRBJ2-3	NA	TGTGCCAGCAGCCAAGAAGCGACACGCACAGATACGCAGTATTTT	CASSQEATRTDTQYF
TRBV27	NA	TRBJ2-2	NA	TGTGCCAGCACCCTACTAGTGGGGGGCTTCCAGGGCACCGGGGAGCTGTTTTTT	CASTLLVGGFQGTGELFF
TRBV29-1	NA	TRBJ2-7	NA	TGCAGCGTTGATAAGGGCTCCCAGCAGTACTTC	CSVDKGSQQYF
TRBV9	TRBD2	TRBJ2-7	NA	TGTGCCAGCAGCCGTAGCGGGAGCGTATACGAGCAGTACTTC	CASSRSGSVYEQYF
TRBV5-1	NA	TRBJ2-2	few	TGCGCCAGCAGCTTGGCCGGGCTCACCGGGGAGCTGTTTTTT	CASSLAGLTGELFF
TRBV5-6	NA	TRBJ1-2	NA	TGTGCCAGCAGCTTGGCCGAATATGGCTACACCTTC	CASSLAEYGYTF
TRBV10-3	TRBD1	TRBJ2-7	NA	TGTGCCATCAGTGATTCAGGGACAGTAGCCTACGAGCAGTACTTC	CAISDSGTVAYEQYF
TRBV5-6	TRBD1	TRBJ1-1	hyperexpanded	TGTGCCAGCAGCTTCCGGGACAGGGGGCCGGTGGACACTGAAGCTTTCTTT	CASSFRDRGPVDTEAFF
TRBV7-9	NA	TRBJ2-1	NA	TGTGCCAGCAGCTTCTTCCGGGACTCGAGAAATGAGCAGTTCTTC	CASSFFRDSRNEQFF
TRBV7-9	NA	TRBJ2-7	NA	TGTGCCAGCAGCTTAGAATGGGGGCCTACGAACGAGCAGTACTTC	CASSLEWGPTNEQYF
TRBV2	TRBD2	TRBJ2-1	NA	TGTGCCAGCAGCACTAGCGGGAGATACAATGAGCAGTTCTTC	CASSTSGRYNEQFF
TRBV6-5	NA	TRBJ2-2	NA	TGTGCCAGCAGTTACCTGAGGGAGAACGGGGAGCTGTTTTTT	CASSYLRENGELFF
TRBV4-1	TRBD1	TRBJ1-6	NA	TGCGCCAGCAGCCTCTTATCCTTCGGGACAGGGTGGAATTCACCCCTCCACTTT	CASSLLSFGTGWNSPLHF
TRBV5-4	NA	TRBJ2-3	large	TGTGCCAGCCTTTTATGGGGGGCGCCCCCAGATACGCAGTATTTT	CASLLWGAPPDTQYF
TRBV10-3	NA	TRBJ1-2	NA	TGTGCCATCAGGGGGGGATTTAACTATGGCTACACCTTC	CAIRGGFNYGYTF
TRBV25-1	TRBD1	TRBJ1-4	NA	TGTGCCAGCAGTGAATGGAACAGGGGTAATGAAAAACTGTTTTTT	CASSEWNRGNEKLFF
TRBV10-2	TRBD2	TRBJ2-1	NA	TGCGCCAGCTGGGGGGAAGCGGGGGGGCAGGTTGAGCAGTTCTTC	CASWGEAGGQVEQFF
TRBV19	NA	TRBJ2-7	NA	TGTGCCAGTAGTATAGGGACATTCTCCTACGAGCAGTACTTC	CASSIGTFSYEQYF
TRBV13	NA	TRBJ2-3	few	TGTGCCAGCAGCTTATTCGGGAGAGCTTCCGGTACGCAGTATTTT	CASSLFGRASGTQYF
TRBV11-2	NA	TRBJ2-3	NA	TGTGCCAGCAGCCGCGGGACTCCCCCATCCACAGATACGCAGTATTTT	CASSRGTPPSTDTQYF
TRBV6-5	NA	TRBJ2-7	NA	TGTGCCAGCAGCCCCCGGGACATCTACGAGCAGTACTTC	CASSPRDIYEQYF
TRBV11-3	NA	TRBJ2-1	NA	TGTGCCAGCAGCCGAGACTCCCTCAGATACAATGAGCAGTTCTTC	CASSRDSLRYNEQFF
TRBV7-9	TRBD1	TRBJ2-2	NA	TGTGCCAGCAGCTTGTTCGGGACAGGGGCCGAAAAGCTGTTTTTT	CASSLFGTGAEKLFF
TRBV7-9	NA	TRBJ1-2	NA	TGTGCCAGCAGCTTAGGGGCCTCAGGACCCTCCTACACCTTC	CASSLGASGPSYTF
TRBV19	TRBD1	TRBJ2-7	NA	TGTGCCAGTAGTCCCAGGACAGGGACCTACGAGCAGTACTTC	CASSPRTGTYEQYF
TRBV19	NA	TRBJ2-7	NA	TGTGCCAGTAGGGGGATCTACGAGCAGTACTTC	CASRGIYEQYF
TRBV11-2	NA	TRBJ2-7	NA	TGTGCCAGCAGCTCTAACAGGGCCCCCTACGAGCAGTACTTC	CASSSNRAPYEQYF
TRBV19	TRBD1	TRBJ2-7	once	TGTGCCAGTAGTATAGCTACGACAGGGGCCTACGAGCAGTACTTC	CASSIATTGAYEQYF
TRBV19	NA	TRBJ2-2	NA	TGTGCCAGTAGTGCGATGACGGACCGGGAGCTGTTTTTT	CASSAMTDRELFF
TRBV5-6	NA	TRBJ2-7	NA	TGTGCCAGCAGCTTCCCCTTTGCAGGGGCGAAACAGTACTTC	CASSFPFAGAKQYF
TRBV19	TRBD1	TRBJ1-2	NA	TGTGCCAGTTTTACAGGGGGGACCTTCTATGGCTACACCTTC	CASFTGGTFYGYTF
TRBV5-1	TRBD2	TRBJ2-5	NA	TGCGCCAGCAGCTTGGCGCCAAAGGGACTAGCGGGAGTGTCTGTTTGGGAGACCCAGTACTTC	CASSLAPKGLAGVSVWETQYF
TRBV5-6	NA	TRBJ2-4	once	TGTGCCAGCAGCTTGGGCATCCTAGCCAAAAACATTCAGTACTTC	CASSLGILAKNIQYF
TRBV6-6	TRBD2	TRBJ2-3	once	TGTGCCAGCAGTCCCCGACTAGCGGGAAGCACAGATACGCAGTATTTT	CASSPRLAGSTDTQYF
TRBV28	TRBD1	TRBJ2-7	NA	TGTGCCAGCAGTCCACCTCCGGGACAGGGTCCTCTCTACGAGCAGTACTTC	CASSPPPGQGPLYEQYF
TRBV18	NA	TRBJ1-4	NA	TGTGCCAGCTCACATAGGACCCTTAATGAAAAACTGTTTTTT	CASSHRTLNEKLFF
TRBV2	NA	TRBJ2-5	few	TGTGCCAGCAGTGAAGCGCGGGGAGTCCAAGAGACCCAGTACTTC	CASSEARGVQETQYF
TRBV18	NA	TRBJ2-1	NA	TGTGCCAGCTCCCCCGTTCGCCACTCCTACAATGAGCAGTTCTTC	CASSPVRHSYNEQFF
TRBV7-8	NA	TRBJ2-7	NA	TGTGCCAGCAGCCGTTGGGACCTCCCATACGAGCAGTACTTC	CASSRWDLPYEQYF
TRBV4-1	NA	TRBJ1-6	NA	TGCGCCAGCAGGGGAATCCATAATTCACCCCTCCACTTT	CASRGIHNSPLHF
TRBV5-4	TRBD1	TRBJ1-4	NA	TGTGCCAGCAGTCCTGACAGGGGGCACGAAAAACTGTTTTTT	CASSPDRGHEKLFF
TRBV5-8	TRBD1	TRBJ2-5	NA	TGTGCCAGCAGCCCCCTCAGGGGGTGGCAACAAGAGACCCAGTACTTC	CASSPLRGWQQETQYF
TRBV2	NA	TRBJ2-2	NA	TGTGCCAGCAGTGAATGGGTCGGGGAGCTGTTTTTT	CASSEWVGELFF
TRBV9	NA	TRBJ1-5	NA	TGTGCCTGCAGGGTACAGTTATATGGTCAGCCCCAGCATTTT	CACRVQLYGQPQHF
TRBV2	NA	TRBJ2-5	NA	TGTGCCAGCAAAGGAGGTTACTTAGAGACCCAGTACTTC	CASKGGYLETQYF